The rows below give T cell receptor beta chains drawn from one sample of a study of T cell responses to AZD1222 COVID-19 vaccine. Data came from immunoSEQ multiplex PCR; TCRdb stores just in-frame clones and leaves some out. The sample has tens of thousands of clones, around nine tenths seen once. The material sequenced was peripheral blood, taken 28 days after the second AZD1222 dose. All receptors derive from an adult who received the AZD1222 COVID-19 vaccine. CDR3s include the opening cysteine and the closing phenylalanine or tryptophan. The D gene is left open where the match is weak. A clone size is listed for some rows: how often the clone was seen (once, few, many), or a class if it is expanded.

len	v_gene	d_gene	j_gene	abundance	CDR3nt	CDR3aa
12	TRBV25-1	-	TRBJ2-7	-	TGTGCCACCGGGACCACCGCCTACGAGCAGTACTTC	CATGTTAYEQYF
13	TRBV19	-	TRBJ1-4	-	TGTGCCAGTAGCCTCGGGGGGGGTGGAAAACTGTTTTTT	CASSLGGGGKLFF
18	TRBV9	TRBD2	TRBJ2-1	-	TGTGCCAGCAGCCCTAGACTAGCGGGGGGGAGCTCCTACAATGAGCAGTTCTTC	CASSPRLAGGSSYNEQFF
15	TRBV5-4	-	TRBJ1-1	-	TGTGCCAGCAGCGGAAGGGGGGAGGGAAACACTGAAGCTTTCTTT	CASSGRGEGNTEAFF
15	TRBV7-8	TRBD1	TRBJ1-1	-	TGTGCCAGCAGCCCCGTACAGGGGAGGGGCACTGAAGCTTTCTTT	CASSPVQGRGTEAFF
13	TRBV5-4	-	TRBJ2-1	-	TGTGCCAGCAGCTTGGAACAGTCGAATGAGCAGTTCTTC	CASSLEQSNEQFF
16	TRBV5-1	-	TRBJ1-1	few	TGCGCCAGCAGCTCCGGGGTACTACTCGGCAGCACTGAAGCTTTCTTT	CASSSGVLLGSTEAFF
15	TRBV27	-	TRBJ1-1	-	TGTGCCAGCAGTTTATTTGGCGGGACGAACACTGAAGCTTTCTTT	CASSLFGGTNTEAFF
15	TRBV18	TRBD1	TRBJ1-1	few	TGTGCCAGCTCACCGGGACAGGGTAGAGGCACTGAAGCTTTCTTT	CASSPGQGRGTEAFF
15	TRBV6-5	-	TRBJ1-2	-	TGTGCCAGCAGTTACTCGAAGGGTATTAACTATGGCTACACCTTC	CASSYSKGINYGYTF
16	TRBV23-1	TRBD1	TRBJ1-6	-	TGCGCCAGCAGTCAACCGGACAGGGGGCGAAATTCACCCCTCCACTTT	CASSQPDRGRNSPLHF
16	TRBV5-6	TRBD1	TRBJ2-1	-	TGTGCCAGCAGCTTGGATCGCGGGACAGGACTCAATGAGCAGTTCTTC	CASSLDRGTGLNEQFF
16	TRBV3-1/TRBV3-2	-	TRBJ1-4	-	TGTGCCAGCAGCCAAGAATCAGGGGCGGCTAATGAAAAACTGTTTTTT	CASSQESGAANEKLFF
12	TRBV30	-	TRBJ1-2	-	TGTGCCTGGGCATTACAGGGAGATGGCTACACCTTC	CAWALQGDGYTF
14	TRBV29-1	-	TRBJ1-3	-	TGCAGCGTTGCAGAGGGAGGCTCTGGAAACACCATATATTTT	CSVAEGGSGNTIYF
13	TRBV6-5	-	TRBJ1-5	-	TGTGCCAGCGCAAGACAGAGCAATCAGCCCCAGCATTTT	CASARQSNQPQHF
16	TRBV2	TRBD2	TRBJ2-5	once	TGTGCCAGCAGTCCCCAGGGACTAGCGAGGATGGAGACCCAGTACTTC	CASSPQGLARMETQYF
13	TRBV10-3	-	TRBJ1-1	-	TGTGCCATCAGGGGGACACAGAACACTGAAGCTTTCTTT	CAIRGTQNTEAFF
14	TRBV7-3	-	TRBJ2-2	-	TGTGCCAGCAGCTTAGGCCGGACCACCGGGGAGCTGTTTTTT	CASSLGRTTGELFF
15	TRBV13	TRBD1	TRBJ1-3	-	TGTGCCAGCAGCCCTGGACAGGCGGGGGGAAACACCATATATTTT	CASSPGQAGGNTIYF
18	TRBV6-1	TRBD2	TRBJ2-1	once	TGTGCCAGCAGTGAATTATCGGTGACTAGCGGGGGATACAATGAGCAGTTCTTC	CASSELSVTSGGYNEQFF
11	TRBV29-1	-	TRBJ2-7	-	TGCAGCGTCGGAGCTGGGTACGAGCAGTACTTC	CSVGAGYEQYF
16	TRBV19	-	TRBJ1-2	-	TGTGCCAGTAGTATCGGGCACAACTCACCTAACTATGGCTACACCTTC	CASSIGHNSPNYGYTF
15	TRBV2	-	TRBJ2-2	-	TGTGCCAGCAGTGGGGCGCGCACCGGGACCGGGGAGCTGTTTTTT	CASSGARTGTGELFF
18	TRBV5-1	TRBD2	TRBJ2-5	-	TGCGCCAGCAGCGTCGGGACTAGCGGGGGCGCGTACCAAGAGACCCAGTACTTC	CASSVGTSGGAYQETQYF
15	TRBV5-4	-	TRBJ2-3	-	TGTGCCAGCAGACGGGACTTCGGAAAATTAGATACGCAGTATTTT	CASRRDFGKLDTQYF
14	TRBV18	-	TRBJ2-2	-	TGTGCCAGCTCACCAGGGATCTCCACCGGGGAGCTGTTTTTT	CASSPGISTGELFF
12	TRBV5-4	-	TRBJ1-2	-	TGTGCCAGCTTTCGGGTTAACTATGGCTACACCTTC	CASFRVNYGYTF
16	TRBV9	-	TRBJ2-2	-	TGTGCCAGCAGCGCCGGAAGGGACGGAAACACCGGGGAGCTGTTTTTT	CASSAGRDGNTGELFF
15	TRBV6-5	-	TRBJ1-5	-	TGTGCCAGCAGTTACGGGGACAATAGCAATCAGCCCCAGCATTTT	CASSYGDNSNQPQHF
15	TRBV2	-	TRBJ1-2	-	TGTGCCAGCAGTGAAGTGGGACCCACCCTCTATGGCTACACCTTC	CASSEVGPTLYGYTF
15	TRBV7-3	-	TRBJ2-6	-	TGTGCCAGCAGCCAACAGAGCTCTGGGGCCAACGTCCTGACTTTC	CASSQQSSGANVLTF
15	TRBV11-2	TRBD1	TRBJ1-5	-	TGTGCCAGCAGCTTAGTGACAGGGAGCAATCAGCCCCAGCATTTT	CASSLVTGSNQPQHF
14	TRBV19	-	TRBJ1-2	-	TGTGCCAGTAGTAGTCTGTACGCAGAATACGGCTACACCTTC	CASSSLYAEYGYTF
12	TRBV18	-	TRBJ2-7	-	TGTGCCAGCTCACAGGGACCCGACGAGCAGTACTTC	CASSQGPDEQYF